The present T cell receptor beta chain was sequenced within a study of shared clonotypes between healthy human individuals. TCRdb keeps only in-frame clones here, not all; method: immunoSEQ multiplex PCR. The profile shows some 470,000 clones, 76% of them singletons. The V gene's germline CDR1 is SGHVS and CDR2 FNYEAQ. This CDR3 comprises 16 residues. V was trimmed by 5 bases and J by 0 bases, leaving 15 bases between them. The J gene is TRBJ2-3, the V gene TRBV7-6; TRBD2 might be the D (6 bases). The TCR originated in a woman between 40 and 55 years old in good health. Some clones in this sample may be carry-over from other donors' samples. Sequencing was carried out using PBMCs. CDR3 nucleotide sequence: TGTGCCAGCAGCCCGACCGGAGGGGTTAGCACAGATACGCAGTATTTT. Protein sequence: CASSPTGGVSTDTQYF.